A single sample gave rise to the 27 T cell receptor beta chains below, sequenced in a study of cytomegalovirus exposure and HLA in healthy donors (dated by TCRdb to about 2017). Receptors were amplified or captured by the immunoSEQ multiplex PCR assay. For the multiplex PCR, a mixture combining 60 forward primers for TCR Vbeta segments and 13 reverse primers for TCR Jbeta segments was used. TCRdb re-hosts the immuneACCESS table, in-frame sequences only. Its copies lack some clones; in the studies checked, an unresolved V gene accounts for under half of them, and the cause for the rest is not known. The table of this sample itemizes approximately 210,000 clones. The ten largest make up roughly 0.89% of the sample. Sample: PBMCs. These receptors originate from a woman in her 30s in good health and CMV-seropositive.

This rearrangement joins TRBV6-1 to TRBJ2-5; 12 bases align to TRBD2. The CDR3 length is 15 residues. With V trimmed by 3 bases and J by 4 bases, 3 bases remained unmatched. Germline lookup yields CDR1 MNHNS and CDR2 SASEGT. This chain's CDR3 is CASSDLAGGRETQYF. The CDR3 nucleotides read TGTGCCAGCAGTGACCTAGCGGGGGGGCGAGAGACCCAGTACTTC.

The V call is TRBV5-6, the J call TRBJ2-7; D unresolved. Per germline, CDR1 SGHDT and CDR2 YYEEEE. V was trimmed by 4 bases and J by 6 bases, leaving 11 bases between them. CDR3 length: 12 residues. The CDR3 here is CASSGSVIEQYF. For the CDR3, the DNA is TGTGCCAGCAGCGGTTCGGTTATCGAGCAGTACTTC.

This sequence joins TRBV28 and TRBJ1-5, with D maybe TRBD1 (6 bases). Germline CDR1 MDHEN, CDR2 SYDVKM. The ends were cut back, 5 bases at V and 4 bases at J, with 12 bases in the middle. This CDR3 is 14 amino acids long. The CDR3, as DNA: TGTGCCAGCAGTCTCGGACAGCCGAATCAGCCCCAGCATTTT. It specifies CASSLGQPNQPQHF.

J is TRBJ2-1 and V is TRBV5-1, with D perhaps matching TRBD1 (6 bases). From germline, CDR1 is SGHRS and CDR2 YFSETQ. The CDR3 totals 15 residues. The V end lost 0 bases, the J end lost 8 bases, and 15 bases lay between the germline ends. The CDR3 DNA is TGCGCCAGCAGCTTGGCGACAGGCAGGATGCATGAGCAGTTCTTC. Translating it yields CASSLATGRMHEQFF.

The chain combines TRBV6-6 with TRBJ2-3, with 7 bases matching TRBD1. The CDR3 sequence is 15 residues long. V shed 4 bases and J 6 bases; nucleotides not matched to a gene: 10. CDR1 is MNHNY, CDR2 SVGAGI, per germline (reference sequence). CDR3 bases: TGTGCCAGCAGTTCACGACTGACAGGGACGGATACGCAGTATTTT. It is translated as CASSSRLTGTDTQYF.

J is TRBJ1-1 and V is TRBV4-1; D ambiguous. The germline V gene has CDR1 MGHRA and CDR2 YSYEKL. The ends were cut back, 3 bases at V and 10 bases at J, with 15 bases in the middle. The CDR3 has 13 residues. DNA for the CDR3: TGCGCCAGCAGCCAGTCTGAAAGGTCTAGAGCTTTCTTT. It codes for CASSQSERSRAFF.

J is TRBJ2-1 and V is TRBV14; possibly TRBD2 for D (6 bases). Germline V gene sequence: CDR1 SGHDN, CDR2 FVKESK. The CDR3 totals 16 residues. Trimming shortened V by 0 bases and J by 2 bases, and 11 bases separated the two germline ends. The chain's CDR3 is CASSQDWGVTYNEQFF. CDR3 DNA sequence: TGTGCCAGCAGCCAAGATTGGGGGGTCACCTACAATGAGCAGTTCTTC.

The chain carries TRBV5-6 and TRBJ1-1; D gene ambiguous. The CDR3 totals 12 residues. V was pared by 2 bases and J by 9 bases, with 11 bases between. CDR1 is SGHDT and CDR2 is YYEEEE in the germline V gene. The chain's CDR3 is CASSLGVNKAFF. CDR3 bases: TGTGCCAGCAGCTTAGGAGTCAATAAAGCTTTCTTT.

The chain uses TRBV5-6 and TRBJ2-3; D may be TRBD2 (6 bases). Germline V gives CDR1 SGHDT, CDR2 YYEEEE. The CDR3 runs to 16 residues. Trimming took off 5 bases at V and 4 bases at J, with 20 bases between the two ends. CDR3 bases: TGTGCCAGCAGTCGGGACTTCCGAGACTTATCAGATACGCAGTATTTT. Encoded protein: CASSRDFRDLSDTQYF.

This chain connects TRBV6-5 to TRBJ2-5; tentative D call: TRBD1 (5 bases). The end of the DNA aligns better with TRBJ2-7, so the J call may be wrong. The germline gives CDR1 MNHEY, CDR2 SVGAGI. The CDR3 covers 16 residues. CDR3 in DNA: TGTGCCAGCAGTTACTCGATACCCAGGGTTTCGGGCGAGCAGTACTTC. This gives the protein CASSYSIPRVSGEQYF.

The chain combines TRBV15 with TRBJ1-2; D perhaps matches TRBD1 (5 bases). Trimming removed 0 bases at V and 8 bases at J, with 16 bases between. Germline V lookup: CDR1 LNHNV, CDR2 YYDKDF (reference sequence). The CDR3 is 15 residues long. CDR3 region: CATSRDREGEGGYTF. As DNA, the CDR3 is TGTGCCACCAGCAGAGATCGCGAAGGGGAAGGCGGCTACACCTTC.

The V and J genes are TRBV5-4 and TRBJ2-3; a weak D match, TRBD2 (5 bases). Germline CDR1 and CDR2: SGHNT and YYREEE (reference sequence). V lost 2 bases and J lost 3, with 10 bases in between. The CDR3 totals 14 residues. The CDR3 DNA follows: TGTGCCAGCAGCTTAGAACTAGTTACAGATACGCAGTATTTT. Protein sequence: CASSLELVTDTQYF.

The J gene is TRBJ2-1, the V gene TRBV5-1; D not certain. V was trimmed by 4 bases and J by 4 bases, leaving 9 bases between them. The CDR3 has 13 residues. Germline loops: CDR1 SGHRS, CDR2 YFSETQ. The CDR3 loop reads CASSRTVYNEQFF. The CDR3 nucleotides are TGCGCCAGCAGCCGCACGGTTTACAATGAGCAGTTCTTC. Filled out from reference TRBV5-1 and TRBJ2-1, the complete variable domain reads KAGVTQTPRYLIKTRGQQVTLSCSPISGHRSVSWYQQTPGQGLQFLFEYFSETQRNKGNFPGRFSGRQFSNSRSEMNVSTLELGDSALYLCASSRTVYNEQFFGPGTRLTVL.

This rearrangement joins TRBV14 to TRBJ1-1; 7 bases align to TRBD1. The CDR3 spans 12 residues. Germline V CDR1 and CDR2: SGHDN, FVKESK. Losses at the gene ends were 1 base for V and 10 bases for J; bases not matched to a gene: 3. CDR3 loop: CASSQGTGVAFF. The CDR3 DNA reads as TGTGCCAGCAGCCAAGGGACAGGAGTAGCTTTCTTT.

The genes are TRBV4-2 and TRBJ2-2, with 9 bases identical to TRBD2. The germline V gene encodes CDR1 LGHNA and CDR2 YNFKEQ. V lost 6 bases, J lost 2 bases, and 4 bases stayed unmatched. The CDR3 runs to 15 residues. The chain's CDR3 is CASRETSGNTGELFF. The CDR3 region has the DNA TGTGCCAGCAGAGAGACTAGCGGAAACACCGGGGAGCTGTTTTTT.

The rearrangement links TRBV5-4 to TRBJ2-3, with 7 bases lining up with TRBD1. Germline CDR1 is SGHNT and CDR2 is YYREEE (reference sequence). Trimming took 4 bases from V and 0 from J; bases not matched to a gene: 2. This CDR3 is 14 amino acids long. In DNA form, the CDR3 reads TGTGCCAGCAGCAAGACAGGGAGCACAGATACGCAGTATTTT. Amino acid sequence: CASSKTGSTDTQYF.

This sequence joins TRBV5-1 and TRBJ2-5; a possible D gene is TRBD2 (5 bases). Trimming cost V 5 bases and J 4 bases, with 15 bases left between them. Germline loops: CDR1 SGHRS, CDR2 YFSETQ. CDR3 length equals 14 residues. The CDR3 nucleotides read TGCGCCAGCAGACCCGGACTTATGGGAGAGACCCAGTACTTC. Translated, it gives CASRPGLMGETQYF.

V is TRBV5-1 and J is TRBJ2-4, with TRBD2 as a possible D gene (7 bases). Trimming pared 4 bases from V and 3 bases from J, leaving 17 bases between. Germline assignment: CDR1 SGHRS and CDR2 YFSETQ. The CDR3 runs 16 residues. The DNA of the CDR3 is TGCGCCAGCAGCCTAGAGGGGGGGGCAAACAAAAACATTCAGTACTTC. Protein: CASSLEGGANKNIQYF.

The CDR3, as DNA: TGTGCCAGCAGCCAGACAGGGGGCGCCGGTTCACCCCTCCACTTT. Protein sequence: CASSQTGGAGSPLHF. The chain joins TRBV5-8 to TRBJ1-6; 10 bases map to TRBD1. The CDR3 extends over 15 amino acids. Losses at the gene ends were 4 bases for V and 9 bases for J; bases not matched to a gene: 7. Germline CDR1 is SGHTS and CDR2 is YDEGEE. The full variable domain, rest sourced from reference TRBV5-8 and TRBJ1-6, is EAGVTQSPTHLIKTRGQQATLRCSPISGHTSVYWYQQALGLGLQFLLWYDEGEERNRGNFPPRFSGRQFPNYSSELNVNALELEDSALYLCASSQTGGAGSPLHFGNGTRLTVT.

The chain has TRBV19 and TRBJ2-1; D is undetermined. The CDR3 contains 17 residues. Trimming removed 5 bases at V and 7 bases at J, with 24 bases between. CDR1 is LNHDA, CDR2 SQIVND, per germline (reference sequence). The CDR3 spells CASSPISRKGEVNEQFF. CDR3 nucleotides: TGTGCCAGTAGTCCGATTTCCCGGAAAGGTGAGGTGAATGAGCAGTTCTTC.

The CDR3 nucleotides read TGTGCCAGCAGTTATGCGGGTGTACCCCAGCCCCAGCATTTT. It encodes CASSYAGVPQPQHF. The chain recombines TRBV6-6 with TRBJ1-5; no clear D gene. The CDR3 consists of 14 residues. In germline, CDR1 is MNHNY, CDR2 SVGAGI (reference sequence). V was pared by 3 bases and J by 7 bases, with 13 bases between.

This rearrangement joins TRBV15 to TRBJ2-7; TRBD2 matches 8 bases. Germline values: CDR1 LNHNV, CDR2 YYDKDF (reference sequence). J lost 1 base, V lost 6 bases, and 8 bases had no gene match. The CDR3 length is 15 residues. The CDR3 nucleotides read TGTGCCACCAGAGCCTCCGGGACTAGGTCCTACGAGCAGTACTTC. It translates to CATRASGTRSYEQYF.

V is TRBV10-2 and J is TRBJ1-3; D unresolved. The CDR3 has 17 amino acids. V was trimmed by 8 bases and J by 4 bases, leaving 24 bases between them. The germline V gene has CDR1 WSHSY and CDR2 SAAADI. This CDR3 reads CASGRWRELNTGNTIYF. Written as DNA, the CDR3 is TGCGCCAGCGGACGGTGGAGGGAGCTAAATACCGGAAACACCATATATTTT.

CDR3 sequence reads: CASSTYSSPLHF. CDR3 in DNA: TGTGCCAGCAGCACATACAGTTCACCCCTCCACTTT. The V and J genes are TRBV7-2 and TRBJ1-6; D remains ambiguous. This CDR3 is built from 12 residues. V lost 5 bases to trimming and J lost 9 bases, with 8 bases between them. Germline values: CDR1 SGHTA, CDR2 FQGNSA. The variable domain in full, with the rest retrieved from reference TRBV7-2 and TRBJ1-6, is GAGVSQSPSNKVTEKGKDVELRCDPISGHTALYWYRQSLGQGLEFLIYFQGNSAPDKSGLPSDRFSAERTGGSVSTLTIQRTQQEDSAVYLCASSTYSSPLHFGNGTRLTVT.

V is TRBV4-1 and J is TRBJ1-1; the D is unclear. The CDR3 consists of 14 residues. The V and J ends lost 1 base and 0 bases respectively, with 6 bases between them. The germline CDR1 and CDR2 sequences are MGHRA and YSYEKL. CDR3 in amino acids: CASSQVFMNTEAFF. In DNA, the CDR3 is TGCGCCAGCAGCCAAGTTTTTATGAACACTGAAGCTTTCTTT.

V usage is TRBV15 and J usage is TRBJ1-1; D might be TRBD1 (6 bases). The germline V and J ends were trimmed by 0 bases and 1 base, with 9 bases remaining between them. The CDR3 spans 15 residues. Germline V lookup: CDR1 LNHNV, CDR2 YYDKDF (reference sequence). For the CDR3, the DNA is TGTGCCACCAGCAGAGATCCAGGGGAGAACACTGAAGCTTTCTTT. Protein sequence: CATSRDPGENTEAFF. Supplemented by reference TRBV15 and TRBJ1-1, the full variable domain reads DAMVIQNPRYQVTQFGKPVTLSCSQTLNHNVMYWYQQKSSQAPKLLFHYYDKDFNNEADTPDNFQSRRPNTSFCFLDIRSPGLGDTAMYLCATSRDPGENTEAFFGQGTRLTVV.

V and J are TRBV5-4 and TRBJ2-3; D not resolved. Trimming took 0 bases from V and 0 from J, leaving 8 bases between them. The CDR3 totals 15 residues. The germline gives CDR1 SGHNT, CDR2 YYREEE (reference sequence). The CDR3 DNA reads TGTGCCAGCAGCTTGGCTGGCAGAAGCACAGATACGCAGTATTTT. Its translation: CASSLAGRSTDTQYF.